This TCR beta chain was captured in a study of early T cells in non-severe SARS-CoV-2 infection. The overall study: Alpha and beta chains were unpaired, from unsorted whole-blood bulk RNA. The study, taken as a whole, reports: Database matching using VDJdb favored anti-spike CD8 responses, with private and CD4 specificities left missing.

Unique molecular identifiers were affixed to single, distinct cDNA molecules. TCRdb used MiXCR to reprocess the 5' RACE reads, holding one entry per CDR3 protein. The sample holds around 26,000 distinct CDR3 sequences; roughly 5% are singletons and the top ten take just over 6.5%. Concerning this clonotype: Its specificity is unknown.

This sequence was found in an adult who was a healthcare worker with PCR-confirmed SARS-CoV-2 infection or an uninfected control (not recorded which). Sequencing input: whole blood.

The CDR3 region has the DNA TGCGCCAGCAGCGGACAGGGTCCGAATTCACCCCTCCACTTT. Translated: CASSGQGPNSPLHF. This chain connects TRBV5-1 to TRBJ1-6; 8 bases are a match to TRBD1. V lost 4 bases, J lost 7 bases, and 4 bases stayed unmatched. The CDR3 runs to 14 residues. The germline CDR1 and CDR2 sequences are SGHRS and YFSETQ.